This TCR beta chain was captured in a study of PD-1 blockade in classical Hodgkin lymphoma. Across the study: Intravenous nivolumab at 3 mg/kg was given to patients every 2 weeks.

Brentuximab vedotin exposure varied, and every patient relapsed after autologous stem cell transplantation. Using immunoSEQ multiplex PCR, the repertoire was profiled, and TCRdb retains in-frame clones only, with some absent. The top ten clones hold about 16% of a sample with 35,000 or so clones, around 76% of them seen once. The study's findings and limits: Patients starting nivolumab under 1 year after ASCT were excluded. Whoever responded completely had baseline diversity much like that seen in newly diagnosed patients. Compared with baseline, CD4+ but not CD8+ TCR diversity had risen significantly by C4D1.

This clone turned up a few times. The antigen remains unidentified. The CDR3 consists of 17 residues. V shed 2 bases, J shed 1 base, and the junction held 9 bases outside the gene matches. Germline CDR1 SQVTM, CDR2 ANQGSEA. Here the sequenced sample was peripheral blood mononuclear cells (PBMCs), taken before the second cycle of nivolumab. The chain joins TRBV29-1 to TRBJ1-2, with 11 bases lining up with TRBD1. The sequence derives from a human donor with classical Hodgkin lymphoma. The CDR3 DNA sequence: TGCAGCGTTGAATCCCGGGACAGGGGGATTTTTAACTATGGCTACACCTTC. Its translation is CSVESRDRGIFNYGYTF.